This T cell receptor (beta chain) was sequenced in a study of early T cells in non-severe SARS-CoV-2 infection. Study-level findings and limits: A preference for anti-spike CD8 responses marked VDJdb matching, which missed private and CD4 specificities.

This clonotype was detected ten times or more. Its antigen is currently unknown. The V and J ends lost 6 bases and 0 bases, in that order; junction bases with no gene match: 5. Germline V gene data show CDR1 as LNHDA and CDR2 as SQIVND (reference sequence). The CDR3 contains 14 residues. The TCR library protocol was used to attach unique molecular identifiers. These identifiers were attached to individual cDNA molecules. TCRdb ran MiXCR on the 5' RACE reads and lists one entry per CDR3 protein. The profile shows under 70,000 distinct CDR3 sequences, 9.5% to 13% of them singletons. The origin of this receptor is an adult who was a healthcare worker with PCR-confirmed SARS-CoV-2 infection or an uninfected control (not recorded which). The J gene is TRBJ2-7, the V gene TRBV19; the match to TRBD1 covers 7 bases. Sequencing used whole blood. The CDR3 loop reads CASSGTASSYEQYF. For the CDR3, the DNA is TGTGCCAGTAGCGGGACAGCGAGCTCCTACGAGCAGTACTTC.